The next 25 T cell receptor beta chains were all read from a single sample in a study of cytomegalovirus exposure and HLA in healthy donors. The PCR contained 60 Vbeta and 13 Jbeta primers. Produced via immunoSEQ multiplex PCR; TCRdb's table is partial and in-frame only. The sample has some 130,000 clones, roughly 79% seen once. Sequenced sample: PBMCs. All receptors come from a woman aged 45 to 65 in good health and CMV-seronegative.

The V and J genes are TRBV29-1 and TRBJ2-5; 14 positions agree with TRBD2. Gene TRBJ2-7 matches the end of the DNA better, so the J call may be wrong. The germline gives CDR1 SQVTM, CDR2 ANQGSEA. This CDR3 spans 16 amino acids. Here the CDR3 reads CSVVGLAGGSSYEQYF. In DNA form, the CDR3 reads TGCAGCGTTGTCGGACTAGCGGGAGGATCCTCCTACGAGCAGTACTTC.

This chain joins TRBV7-3 and TRBJ2-1; no definite D call. Germline loops: CDR1 SGHTA, CDR2 FQGTGA. V was cut by 4 bases and J by 6 bases, with 7 bases left in between. There are 12 residues in the CDR3. In nucleotides, the CDR3 is TGTGCCAGCAGCTCGGTGCGCAATGAGCAGTTCTTC. It specifies CASSSVRNEQFF.

The genes are TRBV6-5 and TRBJ2-3, with D possibly matching TRBD1 (7 bases). Germline V gives CDR1 MNHEY, CDR2 SVGAGI. The CDR3 contains 15 residues. V shed 6 bases and J shed 11 bases, with 24 bases lying between them. The CDR3 spells CASSQGGQGQWMQYF. As DNA, the CDR3 is TGTGCCAGCAGCCAGGGGGGACAAGGGCAGTGGATGCAGTATTTT.

Only one count was recorded for this clone. V is TRBV19 and J is TRBJ2-7, with 9 positions matching TRBD1. This CDR3 has 16 amino acids. The ends lost 7 bases at V and 6 bases at J; junction bases unmatched: 16. Germline loops: CDR1 LNHDA, CDR2 SQIVND (reference sequence). The chain's CDR3 is CASTDTGTGSVGEQYF. The CDR3 bases are TGTGCCAGTACCGATACCGGGACAGGGAGTGTTGGCGAGCAGTACTTC.

The chain combines TRBV27 with TRBJ1-5, with 8 bases matching TRBD1. The germline V gene has CDR1 MNHEY and CDR2 SMNVEV (reference sequence). The CDR3 has 16 amino acids. The V segment lost 6 bases and the J segment 2 bases; nucleotides outside the gene matches: 9. CDR3 loop: CASRGTGLRGNQPQHF. The CDR3 region has the DNA TGTGCCAGCAGGGGGACAGGCTTACGGGGCAATCAGCCCCAGCATTTT.

The chain links TRBV30 to TRBJ1-4; 7 nucleotides align to TRBD1. Germline assignment: CDR1 GTSNPN and CDR2 SVGIG (reference sequence). This CDR3 contains 13 residues. V gave up 7 bases and J gave up 7 bases; unmatched junction bases: 9. In DNA form, the CDR3 reads TGTGCCTTCAGGGGACAGAAAGCTGAAAAACTGTTTTTT. Translated, it gives CAFRGQKAEKLFF.

There are a few counts of this clone. The V call is TRBV6-6, the J call TRBJ2-4, with a possible D match to TRBD1 (5 bases). The CDR3 extends over 15 amino acids. Trimming stripped 0 bases from V and 1 base from J, with 7 bases between. Germline V gene sequence: CDR1 MNHNY, CDR2 SVGAGI (reference sequence). In DNA, the CDR3 is TGTGCCAGCAGTTACTCGGCAGGGGCCAAAAACATTCAGTACTTC. Protein product: CASSYSAGAKNIQYF.

A single count supports this clone. The chain couples TRBV27 to TRBJ1-1, with TRBD1 identical over 8 bases. Germline values: CDR1 MNHEY, CDR2 SMNVEV (reference sequence). The CDR3 is 18 amino acids. The ends lost 4 bases at V and 0 bases at J; junction bases unmatched: 13. The CDR3 DNA is TGTGCCAGCAGTTCGGGACAGGTGCTTTCATACATGAACACTGAAGCTTTCTTT. Translation: CASSSGQVLSYMNTEAFF.

The chain joins TRBV7-9 to TRBJ1-5, with 7 bases aligning to TRBD1. The germline CDR1 and CDR2 sequences are SEHNR and FQNEAQ (reference sequence). The ends lost 6 bases at V and 4 bases at J; junction bases unmatched: 3. The CDR3 extends over 13 amino acids. The CDR3 reads CASSYRGNQPQHF. For the CDR3, the DNA is TGTGCCAGCAGTTACAGGGGAAATCAGCCCCAGCATTTT.

CDR3 residues: CSVVRSGRPDTQYF. The CDR3 DNA reads TGCAGCGTTGTAAGAAGCGGGAGGCCCGATACGCAGTATTTT. The chain joins TRBV29-1 to TRBJ2-3; 9 nucleotides align to TRBD2. CDR1 and CDR2 from the germline V gene are SQVTM and ANQGSEA. With V trimmed by 4 bases and J by 6 bases, 8 bases remained unmatched. The CDR3 spans 14 residues.

V and J are TRBV28 and TRBJ1-5; D unresolved. The CDR3 runs to 14 residues. Trimming removed 4 bases from V and 6 bases from J, with 13 bases in between. Germline-derived CDR1 and CDR2 are MDHEN and SYDVKM. CDR3 region: CASSSFRGGQPQHF. DNA for the CDR3: TGTGCCAGCAGTTCGTTTCGGGGAGGTCAGCCCCAGCATTTT.

V and J are TRBV5-6 and TRBJ2-1; TRBD1 might be the D (6 bases). Trimming left V 7 bases short and J 8 bases short, with 10 bases between. This CDR3 contains 11 residues. The germline V gene encodes CDR1 SGHDT and CDR2 YYEEEE. This CDR3 reads CASYRDHEQFF. The DNA for the CDR3 is TGTGCCAGCTACAGGGACCATGAGCAGTTCTTC.

This rearrangement joins TRBV5-6 to TRBJ2-7, with a tentative D call TRBD2 (6 bases). The germline V and J ends were trimmed by 0 bases and 3 bases, with 13 bases remaining between them. Per the germline V gene, CDR1 is SGHDT and CDR2 is YYEEEE. CDR3 length equals 15 residues. The CDR3 sequence is CASSLGSGGIYEQYV. The DNA for the CDR3 is TGTGCCAGCAGCTTGGGGTCTGGAGGGATCTACGAGCAGTACGTC.

The DNA for the CDR3 is TGTGCCTGGAACCTGGGGGGGGCCGGCTACGAGCAGTACTTC. This sequence encodes CAWNLGGAGYEQYF. This chain joins TRBV30 and TRBJ2-7, with D possibly TRBD2 on 7 matching bases. This CDR3 has 14 residues. CDR1 GTSNPN and CDR2 SVGIG come from the germline V gene (reference sequence). The V end was cut by 4 bases, the J end by 3 bases, with 16 bases between.

This clone showed up just a few times. This rearrangement joins TRBV11-2 to TRBJ1-3; a possible D gene is TRBD1 (6 bases). Trimming took 5 bases from V and 1 from J, leaving 12 bases between them. CDR1 is SGHAT, CDR2 FQNNGV, per germline. This CDR3 spans 15 amino acids. The CDR3 protein is CASSPLTGSGNTIYF. DNA of the CDR3: TGTGCCAGCAGCCCTCTAACAGGGTCTGGAAACACCATATATTTT.

This chain connects TRBV7-9 to TRBJ2-7; D is possibly TRBD2 (7 bases). The V end was cut by 5 bases, the J end by 3 bases, with 14 bases between. In germline, CDR1 is SEHNR, CDR2 FQNEAQ (reference sequence). The CDR3 is 14 residues long. The CDR3 spells CASSAEGGGYEQYF. In nucleotides, the CDR3 is TGTGCCAGCAGCGCGGAGGGGGGGGGCTACGAGCAGTACTTC.

V usage is TRBV7-3 and J usage is TRBJ2-1; 9 bases line up with TRBD1. Looked up from germline, CDR1 is SGHTA and CDR2 is FQGTGA. CDR3 size: 17 residues. The trim removed 2 bases at V and 8 bases at J, leaving 13 bases unmatched. CDR3 residues: CASSLASSGQGFYEQFF. Here the CDR3 DNA reads TGTGCCAGCAGCTTAGCCTCGTCAGGACAGGGGTTTTATGAGCAGTTCTTC.

This clone was detected only a few times. The J gene is TRBJ1-1, the V gene TRBV5-5; D is unresolved. Germline-derived CDR1 and CDR2 are SGHKS and YYEKEE (reference sequence). V gave up 4 bases and J gave up 1 base, with 14 bases separating them. The CDR3 runs 15 residues. CDR3 protein: CASSPLTRRNTEAFF. For the CDR3, the DNA is TGTGCCAGCAGCCCCCTGACAAGGCGGAACACTGAAGCTTTCTTT.

In DNA form, the CDR3 reads TGTGCCAGCAGCTTGCCCGAGCTCTACGAGCAGTACTTC. Translated: CASSLPELYEQYF. The V and J genes are TRBV7-2 and TRBJ2-7; D is unclear. This CDR3 spans 13 amino acids. Looked up from germline, CDR1 is SGHTA and CDR2 is FQGNSA. The V end was cut by 3 bases, the J end by 3 bases, with 9 bases between.

The chain combines TRBV19 with TRBJ2-3; 8 bases match TRBD2. V lost 4 bases to trimming and J lost 3 bases; unmatched junction nucleotides: 0. The CDR3 length is 13 residues. CDR1 is LNHDA, CDR2 SQIVND, per germline (reference sequence). CDR3: CASSTGGTDTQYF. DNA for the CDR3: TGTGCCAGTAGTACGGGAGGGACAGATACGCAGTATTTT.

V and J are TRBV27 and TRBJ1-1; 7 bases align to TRBD1. CDR1 and CDR2 (germline): MNHEY, SMNVEV (reference sequence). The CDR3 consists of 14 residues. V was pared by 5 bases and J by 6 bases, with 9 bases of the junction left unmatched. In nucleotides, the CDR3 is TGTGCCAGCAGTGGGGGTAGGGGGCCCTCTGAAGCTTTCTTT. It translates to CASSGGRGPSEAFF.

J is TRBJ2-2 and V is TRBV7-9; 10 bases are shared with TRBD1. The CDR3 length is 16 residues. The trim removed 5 bases at V and 2 bases at J, leaving 5 bases unmatched. Germline V gives CDR1 SEHNR, CDR2 FQNEAQ (reference sequence). The DNA for the CDR3 is TGTGCCAGCAGCCCGAGACAGGGGGCTAACACCGGGGAGCTGTTTTTT. Protein product: CASSPRQGANTGELFF.

The chain couples TRBV18 to TRBJ1-5, with a possible D match to TRBD1 (5 bases). The CDR3 has 14 residues. Germline V gene data show CDR1 as KGHSH and CDR2 as LQKENI. Trimming took off 5 bases at V and 11 bases at J, with 19 bases between the two ends. CDR3 amino acids: CASSISGPHSAQHF. As DNA, the CDR3 is TGTGCCAGCTCAATTTCAGGGCCGCACAGTGCCCAGCATTTT.

V gene TRBV7-3 combines with J gene TRBJ2-5, with 11 bases matching TRBD2. This CDR3 comprises 17 residues. Germline CDR1 SGHTA, CDR2 FQGTGA. Trimming removed 2 bases from V and 3 bases from J; junction bases left unmatched: 8. CDR3 amino acids: CASSLGLAGGAKETQYF. The CDR3 nucleotides are TGTGCCAGCAGCTTAGGGCTAGCGGGAGGCGCTAAAGAGACCCAGTACTTC.

The chain combines TRBV5-1 with TRBJ2-5, with a possible D match to TRBD1 (6 bases). The CDR3 spans 15 residues. The V end was cut by 2 bases, the J end by 1 base, with 12 bases between. Germline V gene lookup returns CDR1 SGHRS and CDR2 YFSETQ. CDR3 region: CASSFYGQTQETQYF. DNA of the CDR3: TGCGCCAGCAGCTTCTATGGACAGACCCAAGAGACCCAGTACTTC.